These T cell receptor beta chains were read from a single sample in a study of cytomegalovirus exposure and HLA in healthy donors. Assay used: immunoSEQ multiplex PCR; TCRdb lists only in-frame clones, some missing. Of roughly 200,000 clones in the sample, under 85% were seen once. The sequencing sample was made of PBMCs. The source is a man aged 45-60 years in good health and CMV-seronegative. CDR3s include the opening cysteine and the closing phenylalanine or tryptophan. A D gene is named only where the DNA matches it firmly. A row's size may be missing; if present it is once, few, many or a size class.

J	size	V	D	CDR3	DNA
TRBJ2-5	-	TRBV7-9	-	CASSIESGEQYF	TGTGCCAGCAGCATAGAATCAGGGGAGCAGTACTTC
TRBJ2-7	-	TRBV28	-	CASRKAGGSYEQYF	TGTGCCAGCAGGAAAGCGGGCGGATCCTACGAGCAGTACTTC
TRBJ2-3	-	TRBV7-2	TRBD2	CASSLLGLAGGLGTDTQYF	TGTGCCAGTAGCTTACTTGGACTAGCGGGAGGGCTGGGCACAGATACGCAGTATTTT
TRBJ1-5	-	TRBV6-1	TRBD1	CASSEFTGVSQPQHF	TGTGCCAGCAGTGAATTTACAGGGGTGAGTCAGCCCCAGCATTTT
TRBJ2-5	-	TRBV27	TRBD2	CASSYGTNWETQYF	TGTGCCAGCAGTTATGGGACTAACTGGGAGACCCAGTACTTC
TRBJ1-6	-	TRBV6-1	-	CASSERGGLHF	TGTGCCAGCAGTGAGCGGGGGGGCCTCCACTTT
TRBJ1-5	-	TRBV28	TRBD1	CASSDRGRGAQHF	TGTGCCAGCAGTGACAGGGGCCGCGGGGCCCAGCATTTT
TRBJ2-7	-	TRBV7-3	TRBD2	CASSPSGLPYEQYF	TGTGCCAGCAGCCCTAGCGGGTTGCCCTACGAGCAGTACTTC
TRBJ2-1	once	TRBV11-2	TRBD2	CASSFTSGRGNEQFF	TGTGCCAGCAGCTTTACTAGCGGGAGAGGAAATGAGCAGTTCTTC
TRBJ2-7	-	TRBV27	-	CASSTTRSYEQYF	TGTGCCAGCAGTACGACAAGATCCTACGAGCAGTACTTC
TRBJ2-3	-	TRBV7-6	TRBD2	CASSAISGSMADTQYF	TGTGCCAGCAGCGCAATAAGCGGGAGCATGGCAGATACGCAGTATTTT
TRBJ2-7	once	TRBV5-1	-	CASSLAADLYEQYF	TGCGCCAGCAGCTTGGCGGCGGACTTGTACGAGCAGTACTTC
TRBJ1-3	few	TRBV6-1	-	CASSEATGLGNTIYF	TGTGCCAGCAGTGAAGCGACAGGTCTTGGAAACACCATATATTTT
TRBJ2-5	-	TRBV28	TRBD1	CASSAGQGDSVTQYF	TGTGCCAGCAGTGCCGGACAGGGAGATTCCGTGACCCAGTACTTC
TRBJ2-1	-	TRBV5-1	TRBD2	CASSQLPSGNNEQFF	TGCGCCAGCAGCCAACTACCTAGCGGAAACAATGAGCAGTTCTTC
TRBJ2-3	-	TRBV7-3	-	CASSLTTTLVPDTQYF	TGTGCCAGCAGCTTAACGACTACTCTAGTTCCAGATACGCAGTATTTT
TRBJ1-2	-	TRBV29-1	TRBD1	CSATGGEGYTF	TGCAGCGCCACAGGGGGGGAGGGCTACACCTTC
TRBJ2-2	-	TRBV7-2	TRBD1	CASSLILGTGKPGELFF	TGTGCCAGCAGCTTAATCCTCGGGACAGGGAAGCCCGGGGAGCTGTTTTTT